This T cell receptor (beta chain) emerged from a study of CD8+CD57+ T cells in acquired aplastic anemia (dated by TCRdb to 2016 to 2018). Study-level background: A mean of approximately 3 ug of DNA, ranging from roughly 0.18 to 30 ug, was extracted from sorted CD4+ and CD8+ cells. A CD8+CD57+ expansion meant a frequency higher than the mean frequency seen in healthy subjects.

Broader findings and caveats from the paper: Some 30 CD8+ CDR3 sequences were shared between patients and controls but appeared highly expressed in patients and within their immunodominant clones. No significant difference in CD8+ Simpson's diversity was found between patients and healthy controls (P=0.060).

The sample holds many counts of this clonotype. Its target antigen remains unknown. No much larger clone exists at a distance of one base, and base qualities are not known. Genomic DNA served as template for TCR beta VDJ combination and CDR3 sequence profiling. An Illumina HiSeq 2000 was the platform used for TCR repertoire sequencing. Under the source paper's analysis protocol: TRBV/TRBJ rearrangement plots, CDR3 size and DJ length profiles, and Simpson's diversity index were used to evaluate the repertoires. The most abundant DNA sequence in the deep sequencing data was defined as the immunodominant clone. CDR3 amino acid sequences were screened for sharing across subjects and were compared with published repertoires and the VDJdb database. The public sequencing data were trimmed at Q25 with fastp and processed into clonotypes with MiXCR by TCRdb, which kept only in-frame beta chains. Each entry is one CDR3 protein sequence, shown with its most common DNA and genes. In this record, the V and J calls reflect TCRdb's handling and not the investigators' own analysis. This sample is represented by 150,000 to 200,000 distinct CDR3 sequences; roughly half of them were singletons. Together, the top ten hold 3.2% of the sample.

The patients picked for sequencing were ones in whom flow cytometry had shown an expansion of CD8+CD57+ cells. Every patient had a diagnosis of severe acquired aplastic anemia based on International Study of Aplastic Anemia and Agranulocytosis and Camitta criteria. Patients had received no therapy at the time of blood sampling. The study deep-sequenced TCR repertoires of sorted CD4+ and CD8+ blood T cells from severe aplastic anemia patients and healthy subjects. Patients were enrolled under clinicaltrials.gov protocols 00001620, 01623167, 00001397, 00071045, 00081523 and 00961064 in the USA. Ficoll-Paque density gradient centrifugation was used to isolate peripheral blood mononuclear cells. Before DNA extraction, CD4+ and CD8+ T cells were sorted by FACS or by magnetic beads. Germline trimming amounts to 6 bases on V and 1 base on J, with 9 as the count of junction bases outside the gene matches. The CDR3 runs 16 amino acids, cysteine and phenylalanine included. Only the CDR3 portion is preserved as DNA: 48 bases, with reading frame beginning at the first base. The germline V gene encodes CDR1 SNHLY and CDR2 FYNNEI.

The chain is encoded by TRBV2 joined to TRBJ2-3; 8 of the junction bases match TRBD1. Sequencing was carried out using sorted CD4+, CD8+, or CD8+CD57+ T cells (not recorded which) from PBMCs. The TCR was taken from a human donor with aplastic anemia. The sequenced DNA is TGTGCCAGCAGCGCGAACAGGGGGGTAGGCACAGATACGCAGTATTTT. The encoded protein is CASSANRGVGTDTQYF.